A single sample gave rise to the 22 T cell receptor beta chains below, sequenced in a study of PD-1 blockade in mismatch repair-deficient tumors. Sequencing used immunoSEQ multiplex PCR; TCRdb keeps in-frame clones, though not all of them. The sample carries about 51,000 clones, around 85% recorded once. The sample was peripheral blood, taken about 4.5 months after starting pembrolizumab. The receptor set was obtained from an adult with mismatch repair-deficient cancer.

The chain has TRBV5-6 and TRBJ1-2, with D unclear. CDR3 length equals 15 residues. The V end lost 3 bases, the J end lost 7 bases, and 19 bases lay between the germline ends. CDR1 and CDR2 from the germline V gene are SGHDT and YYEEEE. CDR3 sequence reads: CASSSSRGVKVGYTF. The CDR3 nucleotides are TGTGCCAGCAGCTCGAGTCGTGGGGTTAAGGTTGGCTACACCTTC.

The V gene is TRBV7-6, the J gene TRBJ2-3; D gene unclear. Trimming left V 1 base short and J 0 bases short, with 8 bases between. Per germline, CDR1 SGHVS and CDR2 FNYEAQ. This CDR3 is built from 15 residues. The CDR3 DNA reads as TGTGCCAGCAGCTTAGTCGGCGGTAGCACAGATACGCAGTATTTT. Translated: CASSLVGGSTDTQYF.

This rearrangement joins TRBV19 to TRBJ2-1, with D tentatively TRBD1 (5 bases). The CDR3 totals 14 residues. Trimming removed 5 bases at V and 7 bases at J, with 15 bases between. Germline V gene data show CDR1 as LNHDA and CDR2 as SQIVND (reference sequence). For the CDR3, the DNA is TGTGCCAGTAGTCGGGCAGGGTTAGGGAATGAGCAGTTCTTC. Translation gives CASSRAGLGNEQFF.

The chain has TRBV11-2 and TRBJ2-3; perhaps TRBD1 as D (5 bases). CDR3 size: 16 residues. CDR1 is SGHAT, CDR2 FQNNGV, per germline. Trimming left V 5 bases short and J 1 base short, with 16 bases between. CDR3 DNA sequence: TGTGCCAGCAGCCCAAAGGGTACAGGCGGCACAGATACGCAGTATTTT. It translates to CASSPKGTGGTDTQYF.

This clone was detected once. CDR3 amino acids: CASSSDSVRAEKLFF. The CDR3 bases are TGTGCCAGCAGCTCGGACAGTGTAAGAGCTGAAAAACTGTTTTTT. The chain links TRBV5-4 to TRBJ1-4, with D possibly TRBD1 on 6 matching bases. Trimming cost V 3 bases and J 7 bases, with 16 bases left between them. CDR1 and CDR2 from the germline V gene are SGHNT and YYREEE (reference sequence). The CDR3 length is 15 residues. Using reference TRBV5-4 and TRBJ1-4 for the parts outside the CDR3, the full variable domain is ETGVTQSPTHLIKTRGQQVTLRCSSQSGHNTVSWYQQALGQGPQFIFQYYREEENGRGNFPPRFSGLQFPNYSSELNVNALELDDSALYLCASSSDSVRAEKLFFGSGTQLSVL.

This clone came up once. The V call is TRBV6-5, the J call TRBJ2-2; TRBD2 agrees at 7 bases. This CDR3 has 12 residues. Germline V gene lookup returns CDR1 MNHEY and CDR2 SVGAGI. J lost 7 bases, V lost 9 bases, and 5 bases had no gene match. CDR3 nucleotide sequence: TGTGCCAGGGCAGCGGGAAGCGGGGAGCTGTTTTTT. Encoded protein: CARAAGSGELFF.

The CDR3 is CASVREPRNEQFF. CDR3 in DNA: TGTGCCAGCGTCCGGGAGCCAAGGAATGAGCAGTTCTTC. V is TRBV18 and J is TRBJ2-1, with D maybe TRBD2 (6 bases). CDR1 is KGHSH, CDR2 LQKENI, per germline. V was cut by 8 bases and J by 7 bases, with 15 bases left in between. CDR3 length: 13 residues.

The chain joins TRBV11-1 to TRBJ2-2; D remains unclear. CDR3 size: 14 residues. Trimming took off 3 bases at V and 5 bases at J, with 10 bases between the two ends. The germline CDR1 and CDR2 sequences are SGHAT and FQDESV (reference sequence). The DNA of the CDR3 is TGTGCCAGCAGCTTTGAAGTCGGGACCGGGGAGCTGTTTTTT. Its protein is CASSFEVGTGELFF.

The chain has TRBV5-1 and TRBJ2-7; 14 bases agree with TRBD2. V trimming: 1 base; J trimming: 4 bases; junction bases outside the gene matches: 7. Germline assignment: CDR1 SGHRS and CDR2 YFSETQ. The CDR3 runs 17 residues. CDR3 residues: CASSLTGTSGRGYEQYF. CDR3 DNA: TGCGCCAGCAGCTTGACCGGGACTAGCGGGAGAGGATACGAGCAGTACTTC.

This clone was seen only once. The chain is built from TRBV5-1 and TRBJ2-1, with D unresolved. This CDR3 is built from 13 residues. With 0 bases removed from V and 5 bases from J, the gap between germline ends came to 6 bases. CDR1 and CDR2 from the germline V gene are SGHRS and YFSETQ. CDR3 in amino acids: CASSLGTHNEQFF. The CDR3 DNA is TGCGCCAGCAGCTTGGGGACCCACAATGAGCAGTTCTTC. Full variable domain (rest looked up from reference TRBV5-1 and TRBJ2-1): KAGVTQTPRYLIKTRGQQVTLSCSPISGHRSVSWYQQTPGQGLQFLFEYFSETQRNKGNFPGRFSGRQFSNSRSEMNVSTLELGDSALYLCASSLGTHNEQFFGPGTRLTVL.

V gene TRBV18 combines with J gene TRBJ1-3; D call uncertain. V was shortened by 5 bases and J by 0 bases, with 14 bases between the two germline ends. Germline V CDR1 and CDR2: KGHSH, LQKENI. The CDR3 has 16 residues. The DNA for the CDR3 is TGTGCCAGCTCATCCAAAGGGCCAAGCTCTGGAAACACCATATATTTT. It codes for CASSSKGPSSGNTIYF.

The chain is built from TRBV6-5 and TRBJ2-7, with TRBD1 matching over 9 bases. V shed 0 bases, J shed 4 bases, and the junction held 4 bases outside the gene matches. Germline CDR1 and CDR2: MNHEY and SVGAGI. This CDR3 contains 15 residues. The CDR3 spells CASSYSRTGVYEQYF. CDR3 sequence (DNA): TGTGCCAGCAGTTACTCAAGGACAGGGGTGTACGAGCAGTACTTC.

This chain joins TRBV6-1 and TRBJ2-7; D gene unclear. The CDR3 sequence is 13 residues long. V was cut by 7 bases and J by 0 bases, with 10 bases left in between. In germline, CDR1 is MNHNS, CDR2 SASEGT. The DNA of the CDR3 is TGTGCCAGCAAGAAGGATAGCTCCTACGAGCAGTACTTC. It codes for CASKKDSSYEQYF.

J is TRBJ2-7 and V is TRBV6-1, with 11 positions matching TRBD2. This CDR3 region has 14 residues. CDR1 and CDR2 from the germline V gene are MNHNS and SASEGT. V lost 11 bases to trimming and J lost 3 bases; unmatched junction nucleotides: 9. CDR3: CAATLAGGFYEQYF. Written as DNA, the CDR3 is TGTGCCGCGACGCTAGCGGGGGGATTCTACGAGCAGTACTTC.

CDR3 region: CASREQGTYGYTF. CDR3 bases: TGTGCCAGCAGAGAACAGGGCACCTATGGCTACACCTTC. The chain carries TRBV28 and TRBJ1-2; the D gene is possibly TRBD1 (6 bases). Trimming removed 6 bases from V and 4 bases from J, with 12 bases in between. The CDR3 sequence is 13 residues long. The germline CDR1 and CDR2 sequences are MDHEN and SYDVKM.

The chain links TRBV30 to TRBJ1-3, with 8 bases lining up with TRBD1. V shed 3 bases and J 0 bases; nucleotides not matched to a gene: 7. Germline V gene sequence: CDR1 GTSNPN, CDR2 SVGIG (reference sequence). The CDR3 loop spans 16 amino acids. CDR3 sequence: CAWRRQGLNSGNTIYF. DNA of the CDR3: TGTGCCTGGAGGAGACAGGGGTTAAACTCTGGAAACACCATATATTTT.

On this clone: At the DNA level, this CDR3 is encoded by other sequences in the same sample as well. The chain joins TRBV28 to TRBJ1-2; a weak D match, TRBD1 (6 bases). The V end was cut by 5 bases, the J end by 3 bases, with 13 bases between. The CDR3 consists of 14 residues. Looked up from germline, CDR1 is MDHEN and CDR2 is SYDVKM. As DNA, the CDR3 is TGTGCCAGCAGTGGACGTAGGGGGGACTATGGCTACACCTTC. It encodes CASSGRRGDYGYTF.

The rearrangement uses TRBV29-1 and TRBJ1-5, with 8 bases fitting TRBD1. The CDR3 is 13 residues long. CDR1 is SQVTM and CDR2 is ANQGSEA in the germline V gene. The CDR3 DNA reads TGCAGTGTCTCGGACAGGGCGAATCAGCCCCAGCATTTT. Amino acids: CSVSDRANQPQHF.

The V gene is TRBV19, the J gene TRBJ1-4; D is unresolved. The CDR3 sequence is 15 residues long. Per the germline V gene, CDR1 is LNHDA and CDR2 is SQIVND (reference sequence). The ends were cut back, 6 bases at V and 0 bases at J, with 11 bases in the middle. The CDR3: CASRYSAATNEKLFF. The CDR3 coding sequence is TGTGCCAGTAGGTACTCAGCCGCAACTAATGAAAAACTGTTTTTT.

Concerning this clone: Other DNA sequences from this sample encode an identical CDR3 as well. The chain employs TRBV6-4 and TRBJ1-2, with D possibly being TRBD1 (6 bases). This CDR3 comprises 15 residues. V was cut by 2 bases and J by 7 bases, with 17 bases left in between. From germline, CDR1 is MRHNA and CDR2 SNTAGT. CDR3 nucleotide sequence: TGTGCCAGCAGTGACACGCCACAGGGTTTGGGTGGCTACACCTTC. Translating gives CASSDTPQGLGGYTF.

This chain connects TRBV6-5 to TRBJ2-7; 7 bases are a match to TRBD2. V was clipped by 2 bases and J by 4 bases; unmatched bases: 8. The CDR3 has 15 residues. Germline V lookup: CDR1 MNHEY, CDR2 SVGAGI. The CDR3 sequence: CASSYTSDIPYEQYF. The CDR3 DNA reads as TGTGCCAGCAGTTACACTAGCGATATCCCGTACGAGCAGTACTTC.

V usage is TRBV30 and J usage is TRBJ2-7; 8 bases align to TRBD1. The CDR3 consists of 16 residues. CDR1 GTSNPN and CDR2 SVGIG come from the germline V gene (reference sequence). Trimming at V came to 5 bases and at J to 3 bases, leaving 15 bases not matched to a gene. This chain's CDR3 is CAWSDRVAGGRYEQYF. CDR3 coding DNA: TGTGCCTGGTCCGATCGCGTGGCAGGGGGCCGCTACGAGCAGTACTTC.